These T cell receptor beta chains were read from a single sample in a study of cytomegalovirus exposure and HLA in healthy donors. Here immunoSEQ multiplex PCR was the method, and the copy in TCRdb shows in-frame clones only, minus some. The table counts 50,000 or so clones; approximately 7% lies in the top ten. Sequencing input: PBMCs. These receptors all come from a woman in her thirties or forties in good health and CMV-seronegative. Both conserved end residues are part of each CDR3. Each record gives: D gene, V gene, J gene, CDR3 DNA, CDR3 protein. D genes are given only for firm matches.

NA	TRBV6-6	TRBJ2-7	TGTGCCAGCAGTTACTCGACTGCCGAACGAGACGAGCAGTACTTC	CASSYSTAERDEQYF
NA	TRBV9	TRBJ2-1	TGTGCCAGCAGCGTAGGGGCCGGAATGTCCTACAATGAGCAGTTCTTC	CASSVGAGMSYNEQFF
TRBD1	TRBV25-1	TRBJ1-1	TGTGCCAGCAGTGCACCGTACCAGGGGGACACTGAAGCTTTCTTT	CASSAPYQGDTEAFF
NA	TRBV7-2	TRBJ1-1	TGTGCCAGCAGCCCGGATCGGGGAGGTGAAGCTTTCTTT	CASSPDRGGEAFF
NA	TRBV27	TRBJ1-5	TGTGCCAGCAGCAACTCTAGCAATCAGCCCCAGCATTTT	CASSNSSNQPQHF
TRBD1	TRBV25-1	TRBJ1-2	TGTGCCAGCAGTGAACCCCGGACAGGGCTTGGCTACACCTTC	CASSEPRTGLGYTF
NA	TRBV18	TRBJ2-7	TGTGCCAGCTCACCCGAGGGGGTAAACCACGAGCAGTACTTC	CASSPEGVNHEQYF
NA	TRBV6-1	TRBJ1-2	TGTGCCAGCAGTGAAGGGTCAGATTTCTATGGCTACACCTTC	CASSEGSDFYGYTF
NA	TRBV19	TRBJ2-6	TGTGCCAGTGCTTGGGTGGTGGGCGCGAGCTCTGGGGCCAACGTCCTGACTTTC	CASAWVVGASSGANVLTF
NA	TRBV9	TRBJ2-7	TGTGCCAGCAGCGTAGTAGGGGGTAGTAACGAGCAGTACTTC	CASSVVGGSNEQYF
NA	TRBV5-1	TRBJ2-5	TGCGCCAGCAGCTTAGGAGGGGGCGAAGAGACCCAGTACTTC	CASSLGGGEETQYF
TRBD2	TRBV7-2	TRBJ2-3	TGTGCCAGCAGCCGACTAGCGGGAGCGGGCACAGATACGCAGTATTTT	CASSRLAGAGTDTQYF
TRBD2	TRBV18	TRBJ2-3	TGTGCCAGCTCACCACGAACTAGCGGGGCTGATACGCAGTATTTT	CASSPRTSGADTQYF
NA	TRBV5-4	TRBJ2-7	TGTGCCAGCAGCCTGGAAGACCAGGGGATCTACGAGCAGTACTTC	CASSLEDQGIYEQYF
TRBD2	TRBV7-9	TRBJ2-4	TGTGCCAGCAGCAGTGGACTAGTTATTCAGTACTTC	CASSSGLVIQYF
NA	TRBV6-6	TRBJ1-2	TGTGCCAGCAGGCCAGATAACTATGGCTACACCTTC	CASRPDNYGYTF
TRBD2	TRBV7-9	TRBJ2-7	TGTGCCAGCAGCTTAGTAGTCGGGGGGGCCTACGAGCAGTACTTC	CASSLVVGGAYEQYF
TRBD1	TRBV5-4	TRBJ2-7	TGTGCCAGCAGCCCCGGGGGACAGGCGGCTTACGAGCAGTACTTC	CASSPGGQAAYEQYF
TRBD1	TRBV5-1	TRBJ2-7	TGCGCCAGCAGCTTCGGTCAGGGGGCACTCTACGAGCAGTACTTC	CASSFGQGALYEQYF
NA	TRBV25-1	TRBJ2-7	TGTGCCAGCAGACAGACAGACTCCTACGAGCAGTACTTC	CASRQTDSYEQYF
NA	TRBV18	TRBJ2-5	TGTGCCAGCTCTCCGGGACTGGGGGAGACCCAGTACTTC	CASSPGLGETQYF
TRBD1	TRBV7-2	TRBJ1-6	TGTGCCAGCAGCGAGGGACAGGGAATTTCACCCCTCCACTTT	CASSEGQGISPLHF
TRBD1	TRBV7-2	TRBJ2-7	TGTGCCAGCAGCTTAGGTTGGGCAGGGGGCCACGAGCAGTACTTC	CASSLGWAGGHEQYF
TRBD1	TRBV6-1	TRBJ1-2	TGTGCCAGCAGTGTTTCCATCCGGGACAGGGTTTATGGCTACACCTTC	CASSVSIRDRVYGYTF
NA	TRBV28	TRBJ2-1	TGTGCCAGCAGTCGAACAGAATCCTACAATGAGCAGTTCTTC	CASSRTESYNEQFF
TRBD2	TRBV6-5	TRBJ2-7	TGTGCCAGCAGTTACTTAAGCGGGAGAAAACTCGAGCAGTACTTC	CASSYLSGRKLEQYF
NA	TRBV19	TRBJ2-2	TGTGCCAGTAGCCGGAGGGCCGGGGAGCTGTTTTTT	CASSRRAGELFF
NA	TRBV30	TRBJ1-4	TGTGCCTGGAGGCCGCCGGGGGAGGGGGAAAAACTGTTTTTT	CAWRPPGEGEKLFF
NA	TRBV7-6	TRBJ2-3	TGTGCCAGCAGCCCCGTTGGGGGAGGCGGCGCAGATACGCAGTATTTT	CASSPVGGGGADTQYF
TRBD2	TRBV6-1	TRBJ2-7	TGTGCCAGCACCGGGGGGGGGTCCGAGCAGTACTTC	CASTGGGSEQYF
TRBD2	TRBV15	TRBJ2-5	TGTGCCACCAGCAGAGATGATGTAAGCGGGAGATATGAGACCCAGTACTTC	CATSRDDVSGRYETQYF
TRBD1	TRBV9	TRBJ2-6	TGTGCCAGCAGCCCTCGGGACAGGCCCCTCTCTGGGGCCAACGTCCTGACTTTC	CASSPRDRPLSGANVLTF
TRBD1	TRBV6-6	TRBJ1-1	TGTGCCAGCAGTTACCCAGGACAGGTCTCTGAAGCTTTCTTT	CASSYPGQVSEAFF
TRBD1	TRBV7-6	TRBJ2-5	TGTGCCAGCAGCCCCAGTTCTACAGGGGGCTGGGGAGAGACCCAGTACTTC	CASSPSSTGGWGETQYF
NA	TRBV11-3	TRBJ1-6	TGTGCCAGCAGCTTAGGTATAGGGGTAATCTATAATTCACCCCTCCACTTT	CASSLGIGVIYNSPLHF
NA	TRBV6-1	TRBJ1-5	TGTGCCAGCAGTGAGATTAGTAATCAGCCCCAGCATTTT	CASSEISNQPQHF
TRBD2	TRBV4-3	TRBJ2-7	TGCGCCAGCAGCCAAGATCTGGGCGAGGGACTAGCGGCCGTCTCGATGGTCTTC	CASSQDLGEGLAAVSMVF
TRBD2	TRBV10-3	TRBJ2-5	TGTGCCATCAGTGATCAGGCGGGAGTAGAAGAGACCCAGTACTTC	CAISDQAGVEETQYF
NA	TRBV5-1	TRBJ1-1	TGCGCCAGCAGCTTGGCGGGGGTCGGGACCATGAACACTGAAGCTTTCTTT	CASSLAGVGTMNTEAFF
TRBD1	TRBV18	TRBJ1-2	TGTGCCAGCTCACCTCCAGGGGGAAACTATGGCTACACCTTC	CASSPPGGNYGYTF
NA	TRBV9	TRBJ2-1	TGTGCCAGCAGCGTAGTCGGGGGAGGTGACAATGAGCAGTTCTTC	CASSVVGGGDNEQFF
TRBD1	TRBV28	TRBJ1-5	TGTGCCAGCAGATTCCGGGACAGGGGGCAAGGGCCCCAGCATTTT	CASRFRDRGQGPQHF
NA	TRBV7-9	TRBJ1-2	TGTGCCAGCAGCCCCATAGGGGCTGATGATGGCTACACCTTC	CASSPIGADDGYTF
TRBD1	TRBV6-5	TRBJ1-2	TGTGCCAGCAGGACGCCAGGGGGCGACCATGGCTACACCTTC	CASRTPGGDHGYTF
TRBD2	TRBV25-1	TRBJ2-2	TGTGCCAGCAGATCTAGCGGGAGAGCCGGGGAGCTGTTTTTT	CASRSSGRAGELFF
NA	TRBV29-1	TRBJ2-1	TGCAGCGTTGAAAGGGCAGCGGAGAATGAGCAGTTCTTC	CSVERAAENEQFF
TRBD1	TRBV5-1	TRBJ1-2	TGCGCCAGCAGCCAGGGACAGGGGCTCCATGGCTACACCTTC	CASSQGQGLHGYTF
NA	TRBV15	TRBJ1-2	TGTGCCACCAGCAGAGATATATCAGGGGCCTTTGGCTACACCTTC	CATSRDISGAFGYTF
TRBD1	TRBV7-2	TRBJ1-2	TGTGCCAGCAGCTTTGCTGGGACAGGGTGGTCGGGCGGCTACACCTTC	CASSFAGTGWSGGYTF
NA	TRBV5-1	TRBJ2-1	TGCGCCAGCAGCCCAGGGGCCCTGAATGAGCAGTTCTTC	CASSPGALNEQFF
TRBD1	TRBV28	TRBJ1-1	TGTGCCAGCAGGCGGGACAGGAGAATGAACACTGAAGCTTTCTTT	CASRRDRRMNTEAFF
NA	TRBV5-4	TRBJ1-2	TGTGCCAGCAGCTCCCTCTCATCAGAGGACTATGGCTACACCTTC	CASSSLSSEDYGYTF
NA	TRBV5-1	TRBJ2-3	TGCGCCAGCAGCCTCGAGCAGGGTAGCACGGATACGCAGTATTTT	CASSLEQGSTDTQYF
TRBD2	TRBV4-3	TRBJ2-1	TGCGCCAGCAGCCAAGATCGCGGGAGGGCCACCAATGAGCAGTTCTTC	CASSQDRGRATNEQFF
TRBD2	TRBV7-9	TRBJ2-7	TGTGCCAGCAGCTTCGGGGGGGCGGACGAGCAGTACTTC	CASSFGGADEQYF
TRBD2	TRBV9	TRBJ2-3	TGTGCCAGCAGCGTCGGGGGACTAGCGGGGGACGTTGCAGATACGCAGTATTTT	CASSVGGLAGDVADTQYF
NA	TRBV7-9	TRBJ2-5	TGTGCCAGCAGCTTGGACAGCCATCATGAGACCCAGTACTTC	CASSLDSHHETQYF
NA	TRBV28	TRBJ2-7	TGTGCCAGCAGCCCAATCTCCTACGAGCAGTACTTC	CASSPISYEQYF
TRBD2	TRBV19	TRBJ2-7	TGTGCCAGTAGTGGGCGGGGGAGCTCCTACGAGCAGTACTTC	CASSGRGSSYEQYF